A single sample is the source of the 4 T cell receptor beta chains below, sequenced in a study of a mutant IDH1 vaccine in newly diagnosed glioma. Regarding time point: week 35, safety follow-up. With topical imiquimod, each dose of the vaccine consisted of 300 ug of mutant IDH1 20-mer peptide. Clones were sequenced by immunoSEQ multiplex PCR, and TCRdb holds only the in-frame ones, with some missing. In the table there are over 45,000 clones, around 92% of which are singletons. These receptors have no identified antigens. This material consisted of PBMCs, taken from a glioma patient whose treatment included an IDH1 peptide vaccine. The source of these receptors is a man in his fifties with glioma.

The V call is TRBV19, the J call TRBJ1-1; D possibly corresponds to TRBD1 (6 bases). Germline values: CDR1 LNHDA, CDR2 SQIVND (reference sequence). Trimming left V 1 base short and J 6 bases short, with 9 bases between. CDR3 length: 13 residues. The CDR3 DNA sequence: TGTGCCAGTAGTATAGGATCAGGGGCTGAAGCTTTCTTT. Translating it yields CASSIGSGAEAFF.

This chain joins TRBV28 and TRBJ2-3, with no clear D. Looked up from germline, CDR1 is MDHEN and CDR2 is SYDVKM. V shed 7 bases and J shed 0 bases, with 2 bases lying between them. This CDR3 comprises 11 residues. CDR3: CASTSTDTQYF. The CDR3 region has the DNA TGTGCCAGCACAAGCACAGATACGCAGTATTTT.

The chain joins TRBV5-1 to TRBJ1-2; the match to TRBD1 covers 10 bases. The CDR3 is 16 residues long. Per the germline V gene, CDR1 is SGHRS and CDR2 is YFSETQ. Trimming removed 4 bases from V and 4 bases from J; junction bases left unmatched: 10. As DNA, the CDR3 is TGCGCCAGCAGCCCGGGACAGGGGCATTTAGTCTATGGCTACACCTTC. Residues: CASSPGQGHLVYGYTF.

The V gene is TRBV30, the J gene TRBJ2-7; 7 nucleotides align to TRBD1. V lost 3 bases and J lost 1; bases outside the gene matches: 9. The CDR3 runs 15 residues. CDR1 and CDR2 (germline): GTSNPN, SVGIG (reference sequence). CDR3 coding DNA: TGTGCCTGGAGCGCCTTCGGACAGGATTCCTACGAGCAGTACTTC. It yields the protein CAWSAFGQDSYEQYF.